The count of the clone carrying this TCR beta chain is one. Its target is not known. Researchers ran the PCR with 60 Vbeta and 13 Jbeta primers. Some clones are missing from TCRdb's copy, which holds only in-frame ones; the method was immunoSEQ multiplex PCR. The sample has some 150,000 clones, roughly 80% seen once. The record originates from a study of cytomegalovirus exposure and HLA in healthy donors. At the level of the study: Tens of millions of unique TCR sequences came from HLA-typed donors in an early release.

This CDR3 contains 14 residues. Germline CDR1 SGHTA, CDR2 FQGNSA. J gave up 4 bases and V 1 base, and 3 bases lay outside the gene matches. General study results and limits: Reports state that TCR beta sequences accurately predicted most subjects' HLA-A and HLA-B alleles. In all likelihood, a cluster of highly shared sequence variants was a sequencing artifact. Reportedly, diagnosis of cytomegalovirus status by the classifier showed high specificity and sensitivity.

Sample: PBMCs. This rearrangement joins TRBV7-2 to TRBJ1-2, with 7 bases matching TRBD1. The TCR originated in a male donor in good health and CMV-seronegative. CDR3 region: CASSLDRGAYGYTF. In nucleotides, the CDR3 is TGTGCCAGCAGCTTAGACAGGGGTGCCTATGGCTACACCTTC.